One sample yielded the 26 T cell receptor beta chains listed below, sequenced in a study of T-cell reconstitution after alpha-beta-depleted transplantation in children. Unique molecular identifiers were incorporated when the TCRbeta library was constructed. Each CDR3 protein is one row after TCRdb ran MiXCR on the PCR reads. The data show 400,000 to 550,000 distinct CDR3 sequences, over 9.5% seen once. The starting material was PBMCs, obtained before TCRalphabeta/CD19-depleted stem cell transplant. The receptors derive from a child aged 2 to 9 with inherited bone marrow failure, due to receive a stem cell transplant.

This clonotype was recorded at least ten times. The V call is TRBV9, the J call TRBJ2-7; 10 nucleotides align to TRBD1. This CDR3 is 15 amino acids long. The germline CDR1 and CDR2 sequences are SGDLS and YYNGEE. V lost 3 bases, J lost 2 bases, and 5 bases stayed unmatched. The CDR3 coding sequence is TGTGCCAGCAGCGGCGGGACAGGGGCTACCTACGAGCAGTACTTC. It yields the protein CASSGGTGATYEQYF.

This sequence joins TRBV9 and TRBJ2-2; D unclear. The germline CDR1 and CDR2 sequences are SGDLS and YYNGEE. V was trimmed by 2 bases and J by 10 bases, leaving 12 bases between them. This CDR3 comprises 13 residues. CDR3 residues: CASSVGPPPELFF. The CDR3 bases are TGTGCCAGCAGCGTTGGGCCGCCCCCGGAGCTGTTTTTT.

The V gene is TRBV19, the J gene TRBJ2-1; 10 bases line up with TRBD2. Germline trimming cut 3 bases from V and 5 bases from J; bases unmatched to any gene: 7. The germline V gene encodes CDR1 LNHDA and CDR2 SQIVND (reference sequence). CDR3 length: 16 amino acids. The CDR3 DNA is TGTGCCAGTAGTATCCTAGCGGGAGCGGGCCACAATGAGCAGTTCTTC. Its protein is CASSILAGAGHNEQFF.

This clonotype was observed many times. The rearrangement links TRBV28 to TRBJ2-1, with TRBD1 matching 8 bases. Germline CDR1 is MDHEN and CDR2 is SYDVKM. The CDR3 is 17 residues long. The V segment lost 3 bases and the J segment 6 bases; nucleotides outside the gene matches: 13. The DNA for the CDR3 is TGTGCCAGCAGTTTGGTGGAGCAAGACAGGGGATTCAATGAGCAGTTCTTC. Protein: CASSLVEQDRGFNEQFF.

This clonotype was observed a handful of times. The CDR3 DNA sequence: TGTGCCAGCAGTCCGGCCCCTAGCGGGAGTTCCGGTCGTTACAATGAGCAGTTCTTC. It encodes CASSPAPSGSSGRYNEQFF. The rearrangement links TRBV12-3 or TRBV12-4 to TRBJ2-1; 10 nucleotides match TRBD2. The CDR3 contains 19 residues. V lost 5 bases to trimming and J lost 4 bases; unmatched junction nucleotides: 17.

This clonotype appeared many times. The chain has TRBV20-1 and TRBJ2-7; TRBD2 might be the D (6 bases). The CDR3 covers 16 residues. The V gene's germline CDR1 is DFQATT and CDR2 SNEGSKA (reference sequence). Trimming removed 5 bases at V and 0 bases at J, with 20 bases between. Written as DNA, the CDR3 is TGCAGTGCTCCGAACCCCCGGGACTTCTCCTCCTACGAGCAGTACTTC. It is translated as CSAPNPRDFSSYEQYF.

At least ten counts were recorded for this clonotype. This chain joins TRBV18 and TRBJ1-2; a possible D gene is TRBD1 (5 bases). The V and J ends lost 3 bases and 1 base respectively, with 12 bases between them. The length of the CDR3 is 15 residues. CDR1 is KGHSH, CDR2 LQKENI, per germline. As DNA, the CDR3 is TGTGCCAGCTCACCTATAACAGGCTATAACTATGGCTACACCTTC. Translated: CASSPITGYNYGYTF.

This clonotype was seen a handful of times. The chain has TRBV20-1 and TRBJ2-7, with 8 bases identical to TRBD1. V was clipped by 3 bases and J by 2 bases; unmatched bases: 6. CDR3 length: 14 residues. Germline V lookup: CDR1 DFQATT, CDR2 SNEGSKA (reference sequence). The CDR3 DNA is TGCAGTGCTAGTCGTGGGACAGGAACCTACGAGCAGTACTTC. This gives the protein CSASRGTGTYEQYF.

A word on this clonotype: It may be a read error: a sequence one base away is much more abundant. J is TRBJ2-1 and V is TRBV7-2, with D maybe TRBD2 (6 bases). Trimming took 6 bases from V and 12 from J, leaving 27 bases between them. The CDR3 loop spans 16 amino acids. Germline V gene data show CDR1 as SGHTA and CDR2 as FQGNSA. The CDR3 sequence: CASSLLVGLPPDVQFF. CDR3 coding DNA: TGTGCCAGCAGTTTGCTTGTGGGACTCCCTCCAGATGTGCAGTTCTTC.

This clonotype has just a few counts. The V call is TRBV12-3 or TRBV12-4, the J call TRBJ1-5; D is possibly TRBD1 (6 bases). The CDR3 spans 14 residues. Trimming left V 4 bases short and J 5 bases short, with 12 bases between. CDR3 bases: TGTGCCAGCAGTTCCCCCAACAGGGATCAGCCCCAGCATTTT. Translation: CASSSPNRDQPQHF.

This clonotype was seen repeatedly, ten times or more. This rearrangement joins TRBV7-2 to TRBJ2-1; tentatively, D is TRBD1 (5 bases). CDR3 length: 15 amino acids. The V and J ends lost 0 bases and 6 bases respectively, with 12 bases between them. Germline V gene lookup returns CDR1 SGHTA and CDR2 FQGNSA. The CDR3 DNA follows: TGTGCCAGCAGCTTAGCAGGGGCTAGAGGCAATGAGCAGTTCTTC. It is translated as CASSLAGARGNEQFF.

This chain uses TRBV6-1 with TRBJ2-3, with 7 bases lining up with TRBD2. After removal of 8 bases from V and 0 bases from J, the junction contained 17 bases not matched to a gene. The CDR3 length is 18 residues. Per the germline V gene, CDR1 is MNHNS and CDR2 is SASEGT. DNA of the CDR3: TGTGCCAGCTTGACCCTGGGGGGGGACGGATTTAGCACAGATACGCAGTATTTT. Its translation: CASLTLGGDGFSTDTQYF.

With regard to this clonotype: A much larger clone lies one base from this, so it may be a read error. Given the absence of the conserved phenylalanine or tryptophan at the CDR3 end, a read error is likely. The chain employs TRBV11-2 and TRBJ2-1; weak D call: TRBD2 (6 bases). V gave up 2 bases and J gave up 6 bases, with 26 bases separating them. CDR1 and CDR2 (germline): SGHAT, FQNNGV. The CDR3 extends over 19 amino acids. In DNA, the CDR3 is TGTGCCAGCAGCTTATTCGCCGGCAGCGGGCGATGGGGGGTCAATGAGCAGTTCTTG. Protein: CASSLFAGSGRWGVNEQFL.

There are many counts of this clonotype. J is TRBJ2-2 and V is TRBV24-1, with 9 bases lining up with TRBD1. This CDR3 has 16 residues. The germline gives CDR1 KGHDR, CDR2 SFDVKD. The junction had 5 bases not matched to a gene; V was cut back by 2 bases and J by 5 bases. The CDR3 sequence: CATSDSTGGETGELFF. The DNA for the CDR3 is TGTGCCACCAGTGATTCGACAGGGGGAGAGACCGGGGAGCTGTTTTTT.

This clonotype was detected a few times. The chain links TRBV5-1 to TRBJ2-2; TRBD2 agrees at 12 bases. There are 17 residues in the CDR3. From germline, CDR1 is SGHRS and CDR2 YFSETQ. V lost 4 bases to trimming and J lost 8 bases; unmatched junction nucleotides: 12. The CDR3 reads CASSPRTSGNSVGELFF. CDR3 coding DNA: TGCGCCAGCAGCCCAAGGACTAGCGGGAATTCAGTGGGGGAGCTGTTTTTT. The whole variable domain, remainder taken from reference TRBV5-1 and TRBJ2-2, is KAGVTQTPRYLIKTRGQQVTLSCSPISGHRSVSWYQQTPGQGLQFLFEYFSETQRNKGNFPGRFSGRQFSNSRSEMNVSTLELGDSALYLCASSPRTSGNSVGELFFGEGSRLTVL.

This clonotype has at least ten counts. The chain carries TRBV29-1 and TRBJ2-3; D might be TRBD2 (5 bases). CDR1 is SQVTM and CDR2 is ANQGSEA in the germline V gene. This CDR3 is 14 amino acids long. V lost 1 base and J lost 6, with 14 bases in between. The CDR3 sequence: CSVEGTLAADTQYF. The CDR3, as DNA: TGCAGCGTTGAAGGCACTCTAGCAGCGGATACGCAGTATTTT.

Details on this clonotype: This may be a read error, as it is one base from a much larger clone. In DNA form, the CDR3 reads TGTGCCATCAACAAGGACAGGTGGCCCGGGGCCAACGTCCTGACTTTC. It is translated as CAINKDRWPGANVLTF. The chain links TRBV10-3 to TRBJ2-6; 7 bases fit TRBD1. Germline V lookup: CDR1 ENHRY, CDR2 SYGVKD. This CDR3 has 16 amino acids. V lost 7 bases, J lost 4 bases, and 10 bases stayed unmatched.

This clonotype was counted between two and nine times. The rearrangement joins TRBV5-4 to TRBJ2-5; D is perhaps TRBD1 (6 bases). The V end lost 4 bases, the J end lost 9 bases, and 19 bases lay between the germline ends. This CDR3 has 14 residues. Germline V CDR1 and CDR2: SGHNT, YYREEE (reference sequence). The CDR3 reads CASSLERERGSQYF. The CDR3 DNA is TGTGCCAGCAGCCTGGAGAGGGAGAGGGGGTCCCAGTACTTC.

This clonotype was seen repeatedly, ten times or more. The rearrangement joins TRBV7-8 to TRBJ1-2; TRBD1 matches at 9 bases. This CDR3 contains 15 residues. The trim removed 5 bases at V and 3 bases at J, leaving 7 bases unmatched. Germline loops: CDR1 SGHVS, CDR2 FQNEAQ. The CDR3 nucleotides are TGTGCCAGCAGCACGCGGGACAGGGATCACTATGGCTACACCTTC. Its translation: CASSTRDRDHYGYTF.

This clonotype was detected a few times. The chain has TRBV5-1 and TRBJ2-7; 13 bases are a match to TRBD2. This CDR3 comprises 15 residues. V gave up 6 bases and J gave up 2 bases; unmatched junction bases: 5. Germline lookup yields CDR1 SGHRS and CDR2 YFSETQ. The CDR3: CASTRGTSGAYEQYF. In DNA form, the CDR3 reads TGCGCCAGCACACGAGGGACTAGCGGGGCCTACGAGCAGTACTTC.

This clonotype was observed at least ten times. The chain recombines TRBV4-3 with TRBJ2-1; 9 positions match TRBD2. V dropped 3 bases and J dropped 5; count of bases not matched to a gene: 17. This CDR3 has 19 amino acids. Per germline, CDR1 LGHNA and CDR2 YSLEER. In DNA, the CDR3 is TGCGCCAGCAGCCACAGATTGATGGCTAGCGGGACTATAAACAATGAGCAGTTCTTC. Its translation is CASSHRLMASGTINNEQFF.

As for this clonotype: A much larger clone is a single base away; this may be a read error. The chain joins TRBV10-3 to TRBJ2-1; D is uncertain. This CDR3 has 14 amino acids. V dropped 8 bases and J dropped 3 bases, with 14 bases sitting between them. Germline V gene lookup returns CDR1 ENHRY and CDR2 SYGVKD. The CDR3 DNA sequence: TGTGCCATCGCTGAAGGAAACTACTACAATGAGCAGTTCTTC. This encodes CAIAEGNYYNEQFF.

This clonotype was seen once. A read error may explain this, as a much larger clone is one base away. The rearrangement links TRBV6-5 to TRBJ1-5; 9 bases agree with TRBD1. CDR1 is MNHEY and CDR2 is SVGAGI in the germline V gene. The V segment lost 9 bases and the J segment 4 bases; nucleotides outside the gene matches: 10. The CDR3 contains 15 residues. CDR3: CARSYTGGPNQPQHF. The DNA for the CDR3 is TGTGCCAGAAGCTACACAGGGGGCCCAAATCAGCCCCAGCATTTT.

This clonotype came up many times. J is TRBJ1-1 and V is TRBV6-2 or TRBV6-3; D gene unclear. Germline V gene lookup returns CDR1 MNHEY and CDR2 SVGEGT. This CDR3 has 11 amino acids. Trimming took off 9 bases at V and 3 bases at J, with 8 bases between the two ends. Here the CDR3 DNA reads TGTGCCAGTACAGCGCACACTGAAGCTTTCTTT. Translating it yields CASTAHTEAFF.

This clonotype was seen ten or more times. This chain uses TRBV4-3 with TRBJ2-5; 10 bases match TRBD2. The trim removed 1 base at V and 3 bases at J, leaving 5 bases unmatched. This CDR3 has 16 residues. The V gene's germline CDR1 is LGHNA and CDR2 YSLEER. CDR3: CASSQALAGVEETQYF. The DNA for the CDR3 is TGCGCCAGCAGCCAAGCCCTAGCGGGAGTGGAAGAGACCCAGTACTTC.

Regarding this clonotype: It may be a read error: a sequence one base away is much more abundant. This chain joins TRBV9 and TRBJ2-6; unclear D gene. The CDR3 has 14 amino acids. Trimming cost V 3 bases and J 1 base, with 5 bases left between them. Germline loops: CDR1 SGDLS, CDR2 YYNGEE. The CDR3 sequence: CASSAVSGANVLTF. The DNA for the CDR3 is TGTGCCAGCAGCGCAGTATCTGGGGCCAACGTCCTGACTTTC.